This T cell receptor (beta chain) was identified during a study of response to subunit inactivated influenza vaccine. V was cut by 3 bases and J by 5 bases, with 16 bases left in between. There are 15 residues in the CDR3. Germline V CDR1 and CDR2: SGHAT, FQNNGV. MiXCR, run by TCRdb on the RT-PCR reads, gives a single entry per CDR3 protein. The sample holds 610,000 or so distinct CDR3 sequences, about 14% seen once. Findings and caveats of the study: Only a handful of new T cells, the authors suggested, are recruited with each seasonal influenza vaccination.

About this clonotype itself: Its antigen is unidentified.

The J gene is TRBJ2-5, the V gene TRBV11-2; D is uncertain. Specimen: PBMCs from blood, collected 12 days after vaccination. This receptor was obtained from a man in his fifties or sixties who received an inactivated influenza vaccine. CDR3 nucleotides: TGTGCCAGCAGCTTCCCTAAGGGTTTGCGCGAGACCCAGTACTTC. This encodes CASSFPKGLRETQYF. Full variable domain (missing parts from reference TRBV11-2 and TRBJ2-5): EAGVAQSPRYKIIEKRQSVAFWCNPISGHATLYWYQQILGQGPKLLIQFQNNGVVDDSQLPKDRFSAERLKGVDSTLKIQPAKLEDSAVYLCASSFPKGLRETQYFGPGTRLLVL.